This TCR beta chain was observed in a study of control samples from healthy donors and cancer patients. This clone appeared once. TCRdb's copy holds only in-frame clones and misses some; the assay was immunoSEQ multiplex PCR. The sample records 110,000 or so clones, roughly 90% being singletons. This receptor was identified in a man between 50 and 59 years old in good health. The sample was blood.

The CDR3 nucleotides read TGCGCCAGCAGCTTGTCCCGGGTCTGGGAGACCCAGTACTTC. Translating it yields CASSLSRVWETQYF. V usage is TRBV5-1 and J usage is TRBJ2-5; D remains ambiguous. There are 14 residues in the CDR3. Germline assignment: CDR1 SGHRS and CDR2 YFSETQ. The V and J ends lost 1 base and 5 bases respectively, with 12 bases between them.